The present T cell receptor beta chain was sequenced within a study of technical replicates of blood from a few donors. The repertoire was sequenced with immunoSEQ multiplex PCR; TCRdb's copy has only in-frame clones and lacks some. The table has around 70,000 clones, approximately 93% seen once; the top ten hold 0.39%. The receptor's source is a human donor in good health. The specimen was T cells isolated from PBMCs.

CDR3 bases: TGCAGCGTACCGGGACAGGGGGCCCCCGGGGAGCTGTTTTTT. It is translated as CSVPGQGAPGELFF. The V and J genes are TRBV29-1 and TRBJ2-2; 12 nucleotides match TRBD1. The germline V gene has CDR1 SQVTM and CDR2 ANQGSEA. The V and J ends lost 6 bases and 6 bases, in that order; junction bases with no gene match: 5. The CDR3 has 14 amino acids.